This T cell receptor beta chain was sequenced in a study of response to subunit inactivated influenza vaccine. This clonotype has more than one count but fewer than ten. The antigen remains undetermined. General study findings and limits: Authors suggested that a seasonal influenza vaccination recruits few new T cells each time.

TCRdb re-called the RT-PCR reads through MiXCR, storing one row per CDR3 protein. The sample shows fewer than 550,000 distinct CDR3 sequences, 25% of them seen only once. This sample comprised CD4+ T cells sorted from PBMCs, obtained around 5 days after vaccination. The sequence came from a man aged 45 to 65 who received an inactivated influenza vaccine.

The CDR3 coding sequence is TGTGCCAGCAGCAAGGGACTAGCGGGGGGTACTAGAGAGACCCAGTACTTC. It translates to CASSKGLAGGTRETQYF. This rearrangement joins TRBV7-2 to TRBJ2-5; 15 nucleotides line up with TRBD2. V lost 5 bases, J lost 4 bases, and 8 bases stayed unmatched. The germline V gene has CDR1 SGHTA and CDR2 FQGNSA. The CDR3 extends over 17 amino acids.